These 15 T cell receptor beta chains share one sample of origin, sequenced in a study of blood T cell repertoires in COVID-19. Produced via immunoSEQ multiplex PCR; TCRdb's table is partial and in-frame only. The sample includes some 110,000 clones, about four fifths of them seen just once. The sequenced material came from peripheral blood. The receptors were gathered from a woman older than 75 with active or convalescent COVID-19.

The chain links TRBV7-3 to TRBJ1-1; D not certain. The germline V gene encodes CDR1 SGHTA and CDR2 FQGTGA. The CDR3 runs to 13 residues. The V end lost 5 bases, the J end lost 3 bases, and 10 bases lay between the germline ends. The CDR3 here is CASSLYLDTEAFF. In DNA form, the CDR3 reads TGTGCCAGCAGCCTTTACTTGGACACTGAAGCTTTCTTT.

Written as DNA, the CDR3 is TGTGCCAGCAGCGGTCGGACAGGGGCCCTCAGGGAGACCCAGTACTTC. Amino acids: CASSGRTGALRETQYF. This chain joins TRBV7-9 and TRBJ2-5; TRBD1 aligns across 9 bases. Germline lookup yields CDR1 SEHNR and CDR2 FQNEAQ (reference sequence). V lost 5 bases, J lost 5 bases, and 12 bases stayed unmatched. The CDR3 totals 16 residues.

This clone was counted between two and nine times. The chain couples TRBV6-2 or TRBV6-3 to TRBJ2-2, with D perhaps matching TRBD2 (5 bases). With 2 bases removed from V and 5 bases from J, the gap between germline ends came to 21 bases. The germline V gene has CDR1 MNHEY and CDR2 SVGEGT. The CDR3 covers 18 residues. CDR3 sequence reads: CASSYSSSRTRRTGELFF. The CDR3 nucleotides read TGTGCCAGCAGTTACAGTTCTTCTAGGACCCGGAGGACCGGGGAGCTGTTTTTT.

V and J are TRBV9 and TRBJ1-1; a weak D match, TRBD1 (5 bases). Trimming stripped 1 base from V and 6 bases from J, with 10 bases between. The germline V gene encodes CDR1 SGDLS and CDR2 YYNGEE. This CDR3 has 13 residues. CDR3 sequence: CASSVNVRAEAFF. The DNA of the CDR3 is TGTGCCAGCAGCGTAAATGTCAGGGCTGAAGCTTTCTTT.

The CDR3 spells CASSLASGQEGGYTF. CDR3 bases: TGCGCCAGCAGCTTGGCCTCGGGACAGGAGGGGGGCTACACCTTC. The chain combines TRBV5-1 with TRBJ1-2, with 8 bases identical to TRBD1. Per the germline V gene, CDR1 is SGHRS and CDR2 is YFSETQ. The J segment lost 8 bases and the V segment lost 0 bases, leaving 9 bases of the junction unmatched. This CDR3 is built from 15 residues.

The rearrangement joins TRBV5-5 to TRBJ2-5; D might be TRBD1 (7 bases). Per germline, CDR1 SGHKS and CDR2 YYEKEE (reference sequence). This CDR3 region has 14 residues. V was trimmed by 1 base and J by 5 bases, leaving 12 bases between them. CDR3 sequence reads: CASSLLGGGETQYF. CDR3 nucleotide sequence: TGTGCCAGCAGCTTGCTTGGAGGGGGCGAGACCCAGTACTTC.

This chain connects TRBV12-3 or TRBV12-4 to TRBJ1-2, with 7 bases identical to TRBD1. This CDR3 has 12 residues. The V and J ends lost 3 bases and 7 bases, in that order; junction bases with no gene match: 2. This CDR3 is CASSFAGGGYTF. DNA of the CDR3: TGTGCCAGCAGTTTCGCAGGGGGTGGCTACACCTTC.

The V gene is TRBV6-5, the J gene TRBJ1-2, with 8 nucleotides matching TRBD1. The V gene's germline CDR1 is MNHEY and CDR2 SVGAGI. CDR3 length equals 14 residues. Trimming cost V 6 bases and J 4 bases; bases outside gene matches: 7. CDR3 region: CASSRQGPSYGYTF. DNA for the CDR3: TGTGCCAGCAGCCGACAGGGGCCCTCCTATGGCTACACCTTC.

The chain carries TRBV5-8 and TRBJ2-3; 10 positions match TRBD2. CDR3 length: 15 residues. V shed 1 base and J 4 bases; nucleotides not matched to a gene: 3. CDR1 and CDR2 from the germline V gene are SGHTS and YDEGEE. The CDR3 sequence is CASSLSGGAADTQYF. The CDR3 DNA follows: TGTGCCAGCAGCTTGAGCGGGGGGGCCGCAGATACGCAGTATTTT.

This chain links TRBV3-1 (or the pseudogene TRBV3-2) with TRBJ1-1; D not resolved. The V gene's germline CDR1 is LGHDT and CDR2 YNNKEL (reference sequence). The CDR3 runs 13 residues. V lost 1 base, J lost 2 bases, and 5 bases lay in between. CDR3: CASSQVANTEAFF. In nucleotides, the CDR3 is TGTGCCAGCAGCCAAGTGGCCAACACTGAAGCTTTCTTT.

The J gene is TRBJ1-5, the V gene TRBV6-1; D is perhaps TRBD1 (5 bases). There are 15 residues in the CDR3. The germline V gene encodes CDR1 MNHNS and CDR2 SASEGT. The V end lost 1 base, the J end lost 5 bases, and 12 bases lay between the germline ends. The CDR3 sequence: CASSEGYGAYQPQHF. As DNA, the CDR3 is TGTGCCAGCAGTGAAGGCTATGGGGCCTATCAGCCCCAGCATTTT.

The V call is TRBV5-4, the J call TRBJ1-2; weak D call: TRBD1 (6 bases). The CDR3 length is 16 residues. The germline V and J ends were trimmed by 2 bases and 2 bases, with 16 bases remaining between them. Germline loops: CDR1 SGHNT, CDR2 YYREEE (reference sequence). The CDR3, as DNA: TGTGCCAGCAGCTTAGAACTCAGGGGCGCCAACTATGGCTACACCTTC. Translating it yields CASSLELRGANYGYTF.

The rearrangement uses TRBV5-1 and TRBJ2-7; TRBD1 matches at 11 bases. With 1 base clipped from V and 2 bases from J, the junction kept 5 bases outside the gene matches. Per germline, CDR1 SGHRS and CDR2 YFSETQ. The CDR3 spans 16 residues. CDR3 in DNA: TGCGCCAGCAGCTTGAGTGGGACAGGGGGTCCCTACGAGCAGTACTTC. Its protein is CASSLSGTGGPYEQYF.

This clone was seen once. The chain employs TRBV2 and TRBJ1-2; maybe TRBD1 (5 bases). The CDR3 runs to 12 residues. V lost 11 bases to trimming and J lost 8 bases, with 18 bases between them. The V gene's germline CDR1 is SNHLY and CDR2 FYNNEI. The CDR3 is CAGMNRNDGYTF. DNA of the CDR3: TGTGCCGGGATGAACAGGAACGACGGCTACACCTTC.

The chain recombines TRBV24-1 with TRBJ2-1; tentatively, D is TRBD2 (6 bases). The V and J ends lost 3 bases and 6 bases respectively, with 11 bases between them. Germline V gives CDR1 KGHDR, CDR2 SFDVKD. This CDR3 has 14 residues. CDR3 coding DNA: TGTGCCACCAGTGATCCGGGACTCGTCAATGAGCAGTTCTTC. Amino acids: CATSDPGLVNEQFF.